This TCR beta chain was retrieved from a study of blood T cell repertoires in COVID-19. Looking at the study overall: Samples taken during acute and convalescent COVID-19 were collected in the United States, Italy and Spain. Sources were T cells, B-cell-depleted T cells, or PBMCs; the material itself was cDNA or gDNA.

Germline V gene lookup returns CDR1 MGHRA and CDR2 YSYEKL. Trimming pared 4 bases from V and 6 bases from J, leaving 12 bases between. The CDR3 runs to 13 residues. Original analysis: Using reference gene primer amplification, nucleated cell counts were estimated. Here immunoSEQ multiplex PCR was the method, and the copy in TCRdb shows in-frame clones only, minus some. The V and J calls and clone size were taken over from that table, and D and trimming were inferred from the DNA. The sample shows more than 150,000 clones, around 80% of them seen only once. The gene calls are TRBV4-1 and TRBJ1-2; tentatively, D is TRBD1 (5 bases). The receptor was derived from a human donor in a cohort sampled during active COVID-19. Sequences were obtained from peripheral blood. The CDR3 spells CASSPGGAHGYTF. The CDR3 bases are TGCGCCAGCAGCCCGGGTGGGGCGCATGGCTACACCTTC.